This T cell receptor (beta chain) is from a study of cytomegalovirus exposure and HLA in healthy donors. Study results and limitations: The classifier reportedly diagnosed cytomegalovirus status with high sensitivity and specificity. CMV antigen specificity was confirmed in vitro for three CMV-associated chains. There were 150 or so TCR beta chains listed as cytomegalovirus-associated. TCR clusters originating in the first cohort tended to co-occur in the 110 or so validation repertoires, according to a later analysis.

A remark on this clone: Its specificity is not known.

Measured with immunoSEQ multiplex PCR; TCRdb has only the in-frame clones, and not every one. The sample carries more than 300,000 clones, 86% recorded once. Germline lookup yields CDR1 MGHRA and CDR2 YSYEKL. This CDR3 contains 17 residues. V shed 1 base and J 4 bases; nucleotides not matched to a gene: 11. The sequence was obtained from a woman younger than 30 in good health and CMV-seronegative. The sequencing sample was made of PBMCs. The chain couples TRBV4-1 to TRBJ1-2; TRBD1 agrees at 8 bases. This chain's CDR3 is CASSQVAGQGALYGYTF. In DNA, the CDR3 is TGCGCCAGCAGCCAAGTGGCTGGGCAGGGGGCACTCTATGGCTACACCTTC.